The 12 T cell receptor beta chains reported below all come from one sample, sequenced in a study of shared clonotypes between healthy human individuals. The naive CD8 fraction comprised CD45RO-negative cells positively selected for CCR7 and excluded terminally differentiated effector memory CD45RA+ cells. Here immunoSEQ multiplex PCR was the method, and the copy in TCRdb shows in-frame clones only, minus some. Among about 2 million clones listed, approximately 94% were seen once. Input material: naive CD8+ T cells sorted from blood. The source is a man younger than 35 in good health.

The chain joins TRBV4-1 to TRBJ2-3; possible D gene TRBD1, 5 bases. CDR3 length equals 15 residues. V lost 6 bases, J lost 1 base, and 14 bases lay in between. Looked up from germline, CDR1 is MGHRA and CDR2 is YSYEKL. The CDR3 loop is CASSFQGMGTDTQYF. CDR3 DNA sequence: TGCGCCAGCAGTTTTCAGGGCATGGGCACAGATACGCAGTATTTT.

The chain employs TRBV11-2 and TRBJ2-1; TRBD1 matches 9 bases. This CDR3 contains 14 residues. The germline V gene has CDR1 SGHAT and CDR2 FQNNGV. The junction had 3 bases not matched to a gene; V was cut back by 3 bases and J by 6 bases. The CDR3 region is CASSLTGGGNEQFF. The CDR3 region has the DNA TGTGCCAGCAGCTTGACAGGGGGAGGCAATGAGCAGTTCTTC. Complete variable domain (other parts from reference TRBV11-2 and TRBJ2-1): EAGVAQSPRYKIIEKRQSVAFWCNPISGHATLYWYQQILGQGPKLLIQFQNNGVVDDSQLPKDRFSAERLKGVDSTLKIQPAKLEDSAVYLCASSLTGGGNEQFFGPGTRLTVL.

The chain recombines TRBV6-5 with TRBJ2-2, with a weak D call TRBD2 (6 bases). The CDR3 extends over 12 amino acids. V gave up 5 bases and J gave up 8 bases, with 9 bases separating them. Germline CDR1 is MNHEY and CDR2 is SVGAGI. The CDR3 region has the DNA TGTGCCAGCAGTCCCCGGGAGGGGGAGCTGTTTTTT. Translation gives CASSPREGELFF.

The CDR3 protein is CASSPATYEQYF. CDR3 nucleotides: TGTGCCAGCAGCCCAGCAACCTACGAGCAGTACTTC. The V and J genes are TRBV7-9 and TRBJ2-7; D ambiguous. The CDR3 is made up of 12 amino acids. In germline, CDR1 is SEHNR, CDR2 FQNEAQ (reference sequence). Trimming stripped 5 bases from V and 2 bases from J, with 7 bases between. Supplemented by reference TRBV7-9 and TRBJ2-7, the full variable domain reads DTGVSQNPRHKITKRGQNVTFRCDPISEHNRLYWYRQTLGQGPEFLTYFQNEAQLEKSRLLSDRFSAERPKGSFSTLEIQRTEQGDSAMYLCASSPATYEQYFGPGTRLTVT.

The chain has TRBV7-9 and TRBJ2-1, with TRBD2 matching over 10 bases. The germline V gene encodes CDR1 SEHNR and CDR2 FQNEAQ (reference sequence). V lost 2 bases, J lost 1 base, and 5 bases stayed unmatched. This CDR3 has 17 amino acids. CDR3 region: CASSLSPSGSSYNEQFF. CDR3 coding DNA: TGTGCCAGCAGCTTAAGTCCTAGCGGGAGTTCCTACAATGAGCAGTTCTTC.

This clone was counted between two and nine times. The chain employs TRBV4-1 and TRBJ1-2; no definite D call. The CDR3 runs 14 residues. Looked up from germline, CDR1 is MGHRA and CDR2 is YSYEKL. V was clipped by 3 bases and J by 5 bases, with 13 bases between them. CDR3 amino acids: CASSQSYFAYGYTF. In DNA form, the CDR3 reads TGCGCCAGCAGCCAGAGCTATTTCGCTTATGGCTACACCTTC.

This sequence joins TRBV11-2 and TRBJ2-4; 9 nucleotides line up with TRBD2. Losses at the gene ends were 4 bases for V and 13 bases for J; bases not matched to a gene: 2. Per the germline V gene, CDR1 is SGHAT and CDR2 is FQNNGV. This CDR3 region has 11 residues. DNA for the CDR3: TGTGCCAGCAGCTCACTAGCGGGCCAGTACTTC. Its protein product is CASSSLAGQYF.

The rearrangement uses TRBV27 and TRBJ2-5, with D perhaps matching TRBD2 (6 bases). V gave up 4 bases and J gave up 5 bases, with 14 bases separating them. The CDR3 has 14 residues. Germline V CDR1 and CDR2: MNHEY, SMNVEV (reference sequence). In DNA form, the CDR3 reads TGTGCCAGCAGTTCCCTCGTGGAGGGGGAGACCCAGTACTTC. Protein: CASSSLVEGETQYF.

The chain couples TRBV5-4 to TRBJ1-6; perhaps TRBD1 as D (6 bases). The length of the CDR3 is 14 residues. CDR1 and CDR2 (germline): SGHNT, YYREEE (reference sequence). Trimming took off 4 bases at V and 5 bases at J, with 10 bases between the two ends. The CDR3 is CASSGDRNNSPLHF. CDR3 DNA: TGTGCCAGCAGCGGCGACAGGAATAATTCACCCCTCCACTTT.

The chain combines TRBV6-5 with TRBJ1-2; maybe TRBD1 (5 bases). V lost 2 bases and J lost 4, with 8 bases in between. This CDR3 region has 13 residues. The germline gives CDR1 MNHEY, CDR2 SVGAGI. The CDR3 here is CASSYRRGYGYTF. The CDR3, as DNA: TGTGCCAGCAGTTACAGGAGGGGCTATGGCTACACCTTC.

This clone was observed a single time. J is TRBJ1-2 and V is TRBV27; tentative D call: TRBD1 (5 bases). This CDR3 spans 15 amino acids. Germline CDR1 MNHEY, CDR2 SMNVEV (reference sequence). Trimming took off 2 bases at V and 2 bases at J, with 12 bases between the two ends. CDR3 DNA sequence: TGTGCCAGCAGTTTAAGTTCGGCAGGGAACTATGGCTACACCTTC. Translated: CASSLSSAGNYGYTF.

The genes are TRBV28 and TRBJ2-2; D gene unclear. There are 13 residues in the CDR3. The germline V and J ends were trimmed by 0 bases and 4 bases, with 3 bases remaining between them. Germline V gene lookup returns CDR1 MDHEN and CDR2 SYDVKM. In nucleotides, the CDR3 is TGTGCCAGCAGTTTATGGATCACCGGGGAGCTGTTTTTT. It is translated as CASSLWITGELFF.